A selection of T cell receptor beta chains follows, all from one sample in a study of CD8+ T cells in alopecia areata. TCRdb keeps only in-frame clones here, not all; method: immunoSEQ multiplex PCR. The sample includes around 190,000 clones, just under 65% seen only once; the top ten take 1.3%. The sequenced sample was CD4+ T cells sorted from blood, obtained at approximately week 49, from a patient treated with tofacitinib. These receptors were obtained from a human donor with alopecia areata. The CDR3 runs from the conserved cysteine through the conserved F or W. A D gene is named only where the DNA matches it firmly. The size of a clone is reported for some rows only, either as once, few or many, or as a class for expanded clones.

v_call,clone_size,cdr3_length,j_call,d_call,cdr3_nt,cdr3_aa
TRBV14,.,13,TRBJ1-1,.,TGTGCCAGCAGCCCCATGACGAACACTGAAGCTTTCTTT,CASSPMTNTEAFF
TRBV4-1,.,16,TRBJ2-7,TRBD1,TGCGCCAGCAGCCAAGCACCTGACAGGGGCGACTACGAGCAGTACTTC,CASSQAPDRGDYEQYF
TRBV20-1,.,11,TRBJ1-1,.,TGCAGCCTCCGTTTGAACACTGAAGCTTTCTTT,CSLRLNTEAFF
TRBV29-1,.,16,TRBJ2-7,TRBD1,TGCAGCGTTGAGGGTTCCTCGGCAGGGGGAATCTACGAGCAGTACTTC,CSVEGSSAGGIYEQYF
TRBV7-2,.,14,TRBJ2-1,TRBD1,TGTGCCACCAAACCGGGACAGATATACAATGAGCAGTTCTTC,CATKPGQIYNEQFF
TRBV4-3,.,15,TRBJ2-7,TRBD1,TGCGCCAGCAGCCAAGAGCACAGGGGAGTGGACGAGCAGTACTTC,CASSQEHRGVDEQYF
TRBV29-1,.,13,TRBJ1-4,.,TGCAGCGTGAGCGAGGGGCTAAATGAAAAACTGTTTTTT,CSVSEGLNEKLFF
TRBV29-1,.,12,TRBJ2-1,TRBD2,TGCAGCGCTAGCGGGGGTCTAAATGAGCAGTTCTTC,CSASGGLNEQFF
TRBV11-2,.,14,TRBJ2-1,.,TGTGCCAGCAGCCGACTGCCCTCCTACAATGAGCAGTTCTTC,CASSRLPSYNEQFF
TRBV29-1,.,14,TRBJ1-4,.,TGCAGCGTTGCTTCGCGGGGAACTAATGAAAAACTGTTTTTT,CSVASRGTNEKLFF
TRBV16,.,12,TRBJ2-1,.,TGTGCCAGCAGCCAACTGGCCAATGAGCAGTTCTTC,CASSQLANEQFF
TRBV5-1,.,13,TRBJ2-5,.,TGCGCCAGCAGCAGCCAGGGACAAGAGACCCAGTACTTC,CASSSQGQETQYF
TRBV5-7,.,16,TRBJ2-3,TRBD1,TGTGCCAGCAGCTCTTGGACAGGCTTCCTCACAGATACGCAGTATTTT,CASSSWTGFLTDTQYF
TRBV15,.,15,TRBJ2-5,.,TGTGCCACCAGCAGAGATCCAGGCAGGGGAGAGACCCAGTACTTC,CATSRDPGRGETQYF
TRBV9,.,15,TRBJ1-6,TRBD1,TGTGCCAGCAGCGCGGGACAGGGGACTAATTCACCCCTCCACTTT,CASSAGQGTNSPLHF
TRBV5-6,.,12,TRBJ2-1,.,TGTGCCAGCAGCTTGGCCATAACAGAGCAGTTCTTC,CASSLAITEQFF
TRBV29-1,.,10,TRBJ1-1,.,TGCAGCGTTCAGAACACTGAAGCTTTCTTT,CSVQNTEAFF
TRBV12-5,.,13,TRBJ2-2,.,TGTGCTAGTGGTTGGGAGAACACCGGGGAGCTGTTTTTT,CASGWENTGELFF
TRBV30,few,11,TRBJ1-1,.,TGTGCCTGGAGTTTTAACACTGAAGCTTTCTTT,CAWSFNTEAFF
TRBV2,few,13,TRBJ2-5,.,TGTGCCATCGGGCGACTAGTAGGGGAGACCCAGTACTTC,CAIGRLVGETQYF
TRBV4-1,many,14,TRBJ2-7,TRBD1,TGCGCCAGCAGCCTCCTCGACAGGGCCTACGAGCAGTACTTC,CASSLLDRAYEQYF
TRBV18,once,14,TRBJ2-7,.,TGTGCCAGCTCACCCTTGGAGGGCGGGTACGAGCAGTACTTC,CASSPLEGGYEQYF
TRBV2,.,10,TRBJ1-2,.,TGTGCCAGCCAACTTGATGGCTACACCTTC,CASQLDGYTF
TRBV29-1,few,11,TRBJ2-2,.,TGCAGCGCCCATCATACCGGGGAGCTGTTTTTT,CSAHHTGELFF
TRBV5-1,few,12,TRBJ2-2,.,TGCGCCAGCAGCTTTATCTCCGGGGAGCTGTTTTTT,CASSFISGELFF
TRBV29-1,.,13,TRBJ1-6,.,TGCAGCGTCGCGGACAGACATAATTCACCCCTCCACTTT,CSVADRHNSPLHF
TRBV30,.,14,TRBJ1-4,.,TGTGCCTGGAGTGTACGCGGGACTAATGAAAAACTGTTTTTT,CAWSVRGTNEKLFF